This T cell receptor (beta chain) was recovered during a study of T-cell reconstitution after alpha-beta-depleted transplantation in children. The authors prepared the TCRbeta library with unique molecular identifiers. TCRdb fed the PCR reads into MiXCR, producing one record per CDR3 protein. The table shows around 380,000 distinct CDR3 sequences, with roughly a tenth occurring only once. Trimming took 10 bases from V and 6 from J, leaving 13 bases between them. The CDR3 loop spans 12 amino acids. The gene calls are TRBV12-3 or TRBV12-4 and TRBJ2-1; D gene uncertain. The receptor comes from a human donor who donated a stem cell graft to a child with acute myeloid leukemia. Sequenced material: PBMCs from the stem cell graft donor, taken from the stem cell graft. CDR3 sequence reads: CATLGWVNEQFF. CDR3 bases: TGTGCCACCCTAGGGTGGGTCAATGAGCAGTTCTTC.